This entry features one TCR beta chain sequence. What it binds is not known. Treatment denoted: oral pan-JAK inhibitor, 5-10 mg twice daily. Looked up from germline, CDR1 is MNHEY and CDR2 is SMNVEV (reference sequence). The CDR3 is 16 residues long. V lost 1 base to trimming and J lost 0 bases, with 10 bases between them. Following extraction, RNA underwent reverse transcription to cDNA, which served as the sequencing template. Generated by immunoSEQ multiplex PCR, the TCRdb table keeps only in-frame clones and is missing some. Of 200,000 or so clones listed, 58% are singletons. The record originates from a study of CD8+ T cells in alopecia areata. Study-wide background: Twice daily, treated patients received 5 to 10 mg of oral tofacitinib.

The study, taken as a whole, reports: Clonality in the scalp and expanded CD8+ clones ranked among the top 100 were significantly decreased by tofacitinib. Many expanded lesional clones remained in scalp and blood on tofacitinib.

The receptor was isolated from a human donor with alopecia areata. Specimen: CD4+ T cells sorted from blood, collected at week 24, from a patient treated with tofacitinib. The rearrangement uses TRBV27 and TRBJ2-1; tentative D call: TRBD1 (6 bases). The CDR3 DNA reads TGTGCCAGCAGTTTATTCAGGGGAAGCTCCTACAATGAGCAGTTCTTC. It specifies CASSLFRGSSYNEQFF.